This TCR beta chain was captured by sequencing in a study of somatic mutations in cytotoxic T cells in rheumatoid arthritis. The overall study: Some V beta antibody-stained T-cell populations were flow-sorted at nearly 100% purity, including V beta1+ cells sequenced for TCRB.

Findings and caveats of the study: It was found that CD8+ T-cell clonality in rheumatoid arthritis patients did not differ significantly from that in age-matched healthy controls. In the expanded CD8+ clones, the antigen targets remained unknown.

Data came from immunoSEQ multiplex PCR; TCRdb stores just in-frame clones and leaves some out. The data hold around 16,000 clones, with more than 70% observed a single time. Note on this clone: The antigen is undetermined.

Material for sequencing was CD8+ T cells sorted from blood. The sequence was obtained from an adult with rheumatoid arthritis.

The CDR3: CASSPIPGVSAQFQYF. For the CDR3, the DNA is TGTGCCAGCAGCCCCATACCCGGGGTGTCAGCCCAATTTCAGTACTTC. V is TRBV14 and J is TRBJ2-4; D may be TRBD2 (5 bases). The germline CDR1 and CDR2 sequences are SGHDN and FVKESK. V lost 4 bases and J 11 bases, leaving 24 bases between the germline ends. This CDR3 is 16 amino acids long.